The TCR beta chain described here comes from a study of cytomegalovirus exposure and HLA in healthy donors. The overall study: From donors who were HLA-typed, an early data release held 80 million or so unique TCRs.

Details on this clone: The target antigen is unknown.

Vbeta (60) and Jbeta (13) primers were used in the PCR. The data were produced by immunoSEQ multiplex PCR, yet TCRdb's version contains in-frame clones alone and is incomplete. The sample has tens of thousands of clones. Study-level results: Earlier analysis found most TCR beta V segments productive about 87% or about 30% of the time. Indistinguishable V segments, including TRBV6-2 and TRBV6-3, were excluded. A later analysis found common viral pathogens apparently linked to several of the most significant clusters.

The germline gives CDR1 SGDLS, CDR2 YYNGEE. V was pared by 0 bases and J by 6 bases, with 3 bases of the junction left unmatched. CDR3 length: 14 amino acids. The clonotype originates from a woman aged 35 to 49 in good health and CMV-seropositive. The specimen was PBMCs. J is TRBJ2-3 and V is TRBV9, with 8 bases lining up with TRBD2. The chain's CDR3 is CASSVGPGGDTQYF. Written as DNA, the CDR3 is TGTGCCAGCAGCGTAGGGCCGGGGGGGGATACGCAGTATTTT. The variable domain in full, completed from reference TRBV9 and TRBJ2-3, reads DSGVTQTPKHLITATGQRVTLRCSPRSGDLSVYWYQQSLDQGLQFLIQYYNGEERAKGNILERFSAQQFPDLHSELNLSSLELGDSALYFCASSVGPGGDTQYFGPGTRLTVL.